This T cell receptor (beta chain) came from a study of blood T cell repertoires in COVID-19. Overall study: Specimens from acute and convalescent COVID-19 originated in the United States, Italy and Spain.

This table comes from immunoSEQ multiplex PCR, and its TCRdb copy is limited to in-frame clones, with some not included. The table lists roughly 250,000 clones, roughly 89% of them singletons. The CDR3 extends over 14 amino acids. Germline V CDR1 and CDR2: SGHVS, FQNEAQ. V was clipped by 1 base and J by 3 bases, with 10 bases between them. The source of this sequence is a young man with acute or convalescent COVID-19. The sample taken for sequencing was peripheral blood. This chain connects TRBV7-8 to TRBJ2-7; D gene unclear. The CDR3 nucleotides read TGTGCCAGCAGCTTAGGGTTACTCATCTACGAGCAGTACTTC. This codes for CASSLGLLIYEQYF.